This record covers a single TCR beta chain. This entry comes from a study of blood T cell repertoires in COVID-19. The V and J ends lost 6 bases and 0 bases respectively, with 11 bases between them. The CDR3 contains 14 residues. The germline CDR1 and CDR2 sequences are ENHRY and SYGVKD. Clones were sequenced by immunoSEQ multiplex PCR, and TCRdb holds only the in-frame ones, with some missing. The table has approximately 220,000 clones, 88% seen once; the top ten hold 2.6%. What was sequenced was PBMCs or T cells enriched from blood (not recorded which). This chain connects TRBV10-3 to TRBJ1-2; D is possibly TRBD1 (6 bases). The TCR was taken from a young woman who had recovered from COVID-19. CDR3 in DNA: TGTGCCATCAGCCTTACAGGGTCTAACTATGGCTACACCTTC. Encoded protein: CAISLTGSNYGYTF.